These 30 T cell receptor beta chains came from one sample sequenced in a study of regulatory T cells. The study, taken as a whole, reports: Hydrophobic residues at CDR3 positions 6 and 7 were enriched in conventional CD4+ T cells of CD3G-deficient patients.

The PCR used 52 TRBV and 13 TRBJ primers. Produced via immunoSEQ multiplex PCR; TCRdb's table is partial and in-frame only. The table has around 29,000 clones, just under 95% seen once. Antigens for these TCRs are unknown. Sample: conventional CD4+ T cells sorted from blood. The origin of the receptors is a person aged 18 to 35 with CD3G deficiency.

This chain uses TRBV29-1 with TRBJ1-6, with a tentative D call TRBD1 (5 bases). Looked up from germline, CDR1 is SQVTM and CDR2 is ANQGSEA. Trimming shortened V by 8 bases and J by 7 bases, and 15 bases separated the two germline ends. The CDR3 contains 13 residues. CDR3 region: CSNRGGENSPLHF. CDR3 in DNA: TGCAGCAACCGGGGGGGTGAGAATTCACCCCTCCACTTT. Full variable domain (missing parts from reference TRBV29-1 and TRBJ1-6): SAVISQKPSRDICQRGTSLTIQCQVDSQVTMMFWYRQQPGQSLTLIATANQGSEATYESGFVIDKFPISRPNLTFSTLTVSNMSPEDSSIYLCSNRGGENSPLHFGNGTRLTVT.

This chain joins TRBV28 and TRBJ1-5; unclear D gene. CDR1 and CDR2 (germline): MDHEN, SYDVKM. V lost 5 bases and J lost 5, with 22 bases in between. The CDR3 spans 17 residues. DNA for the CDR3: TGTGCCAGCAGTGACCCTCCATGGGGAATAAGGCATCAGCCCCAGCATTTT. Protein sequence: CASSDPPWGIRHQPQHF.

The genes are TRBV7-9 and TRBJ2-1; D call uncertain. The CDR3 is 12 residues long. In germline, CDR1 is SEHNR, CDR2 FQNEAQ (reference sequence). The V end was cut by 5 bases, the J end by 8 bases, with 10 bases between. CDR3 in DNA: TGTGCCAGCAGCCCCAGAGGCTATGAGCAGTTCTTC. It is translated as CASSPRGYEQFF.

The J gene is TRBJ2-5, the V gene TRBV18; no clear D gene. The end of the DNA aligns better with TRBJ2-7, so the J call may be wrong. Germline CDR1 and CDR2: KGHSH and LQKENI. This CDR3 spans 12 amino acids. The CDR3 protein is CASSLGSYEQYF. The CDR3 nucleotides are TGTGCCAGCTCCCTGGGCTCCTACGAGCAGTACTTC.

This chain uses TRBV4-3 with TRBJ2-3, with D hard to call. CDR3 length equals 18 residues. V lost 0 bases, J lost 0 bases, and 16 bases lay in between. Per germline, CDR1 LGHNA and CDR2 YSLEER. CDR3 sequence (DNA): TGCGCCAGCAGCCAAGAGACTCAAGTATTTACTAGCACAGATACGCAGTATTTT. Amino acid sequence: CASSQETQVFTSTDTQYF.

The J gene is TRBJ1-1, the V gene TRBV7-9; the D is unclear. CDR3 length: 18 amino acids. The ends were cut back, 1 base at V and 1 base at J, with 19 bases in the middle. Germline CDR1 reads SEHNR; CDR2 reads FQNEAQ (reference sequence). The CDR3 sequence: CASSLENTTSPQNTEAFF. The CDR3 DNA follows: TGTGCCAGCAGCTTAGAAAACACGACGAGCCCCCAGAACACTGAAGCTTTCTTT.

This sequence joins TRBV4-3 and TRBJ2-3, with TRBD1 as a possible D gene (5 bases). This CDR3 region has 17 residues. Germline CDR1 and CDR2: LGHNA and YSLEER. V was cut by 3 bases and J by 14 bases, with 30 bases left in between. The CDR3 is CASSHSTDREFRAPWYF. The CDR3 DNA reads as TGCGCCAGCAGCCATTCGACCGACAGAGAATTCCGGGCCCCGTGGTATTTT.

The rearrangement links TRBV18 to TRBJ2-1; TRBD2 aligns across 10 bases. The V gene end was trimmed by 3 bases and the J gene end by 7 bases; junction bases not matched to a gene: 12. The CDR3 extends over 17 amino acids. CDR1 is KGHSH and CDR2 is LQKENI in the germline V gene. In DNA, the CDR3 is TGTGCCAGCTCACCTGGTCGCCCAGCGGGAGGGGGAAATGAGCAGTTCTTC. Translation: CASSPGRPAGGGNEQFF.

This chain joins TRBV5-1 and TRBJ2-3; D not resolved. The germline V gene has CDR1 SGHRS and CDR2 YFSETQ. V dropped 2 bases and J dropped 6 bases, with 7 bases sitting between them. The CDR3 sequence is 12 residues long. The CDR3 here is CASSLTFDTQYF. The CDR3 DNA reads as TGCGCCAGCAGCTTAACCTTTGATACGCAGTATTTT.

The J gene is TRBJ2-7, the V gene TRBV28, with D hard to call. Trimming left V 8 bases short and J 0 bases short, with 14 bases between. Per germline, CDR1 MDHEN and CDR2 SYDVKM. The CDR3 extends over 14 amino acids. The CDR3 here is CASRPTGSSYEQYF. In nucleotides, the CDR3 is TGTGCCAGCCGCCCGACTGGATCCTCCTACGAGCAGTACTTC.

This clone was picked up one time. The chain combines TRBV19 with TRBJ2-1; 10 positions agree with TRBD1. V was clipped by 4 bases and J by 4 bases; unmatched bases: 10. Germline V gene data show CDR1 as LNHDA and CDR2 as SQIVND (reference sequence). CDR3 length equals 17 residues. CDR3 in amino acids: CASSKGTGDRGYNEQFF. CDR3 nucleotides: TGTGCCAGTAGTAAGGGGACTGGGGACAGGGGTTACAATGAGCAGTTCTTC.

The genes are TRBV28 and TRBJ1-2; D is possibly TRBD1 (5 bases). The V end lost 6 bases, the J end lost 3 bases, and 11 bases lay between the germline ends. Germline V lookup: CDR1 MDHEN, CDR2 SYDVKM. The CDR3 loop spans 13 amino acids. CDR3 amino acids: CASRTTGYYGYTF. CDR3 sequence (DNA): TGTGCCAGCAGAACTACAGGCTACTATGGCTACACCTTC.

The table lists this clone with a count of one. The rearrangement uses TRBV6-1 and TRBJ2-1, with 15 positions matching TRBD2. Germline loops: CDR1 MNHNS, CDR2 SASEGT. The CDR3 is 15 residues long. The J segment lost 9 bases and the V segment lost 6 bases, leaving 6 bases of the junction unmatched. CDR3 residues: CASSGGLAGGPEQFF. CDR3 DNA: TGTGCCAGCAGCGGGGGACTAGCGGGAGGTCCTGAGCAGTTCTTC.

This clone appeared once. The V and J genes are TRBV19 and TRBJ1-5, with D possibly TRBD1 on 6 matching bases. Germline lookup yields CDR1 LNHDA and CDR2 SQIVND (reference sequence). The CDR3 spans 14 residues. Trimming took 5 bases from V and 4 from J, leaving 12 bases between them. The CDR3 region has the DNA TGTGCCAGTAGTCCTCAAACAGGGAATCAGCCCCAGCATTTT. It is translated as CASSPQTGNQPQHF.

The chain employs TRBV11-2 and TRBJ2-6; possibly TRBD2 for D (6 bases). With 8 bases removed from V and 3 bases from J, the gap between germline ends came to 20 bases. The germline gives CDR1 SGHAT, CDR2 FQNNGV. The CDR3 spans 17 residues. This CDR3 reads CASAPVVGGRGANVLTF. The CDR3 DNA sequence: TGTGCCAGCGCCCCTGTCGTGGGGGGACGTGGGGCCAACGTCCTGACTTTC. The full variable domain, its missing parts supplied by reference TRBV11-2 and TRBJ2-6, is EAGVAQSPRYKIIEKRQSVAFWCNPISGHATLYWYQQILGQGPKLLIQFQNNGVVDDSQLPKDRFSAERLKGVDSTLKIQPAKLEDSAVYLCASAPVVGGRGANVLTFGAGSRLTVL.

The chain couples TRBV5-1 to TRBJ2-5, with D possibly TRBD2 on 5 matching bases. This CDR3 contains 14 residues. V was trimmed by 1 base and J by 2 bases, leaving 9 bases between them. Germline lookup yields CDR1 SGHRS and CDR2 YFSETQ. CDR3 nucleotide sequence: TGCGCCAGCAGCTTGATGACGGGGCAAGAGACCCAGTACTTC. This encodes CASSLMTGQETQYF.

The chain uses TRBV5-1 and TRBJ2-3, with TRBD2 as a possible D gene (5 bases). The germline V gene has CDR1 SGHRS and CDR2 YFSETQ. The CDR3 consists of 16 residues. Between the trimmed V and J ends, which lost 0 bases and 0 bases, there was a span of 11 bases. CDR3 protein: CASSLGGAASTDTQYF. In nucleotides, the CDR3 is TGCGCCAGCAGCTTGGGTGGAGCGGCGAGCACAGATACGCAGTATTTT.

The chain combines TRBV7-2 with TRBJ2-6; 8 positions match TRBD2. The CDR3 totals 17 residues. Trimming at V came to 2 bases and at J to 0 bases, leaving 3 bases not matched to a gene. Germline assignment: CDR1 SGHTA and CDR2 FQGNSA. The CDR3 bases are TGTGCCAGCAGCTTATCTAGCGGGCCCTCTGGGGCCAACGTCCTGACTTTC. Translated, it gives CASSLSSGPSGANVLTF. Drawing the rest from reference TRBV7-2 and TRBJ2-6, the complete variable domain is GAGVSQSPSNKVTEKGKDVELRCDPISGHTALYWYRQSLGQGLEFLIYFQGNSAPDKSGLPSDRFSAERTGGSVSTLTIQRTQQEDSAVYLCASSLSSGPSGANVLTFGAGSRLTVL.

The chain couples TRBV7-8 to TRBJ1-5; D is uncertain. Trimming took off 5 bases at V and 2 bases at J, with 13 bases between the two ends. CDR1 is SGHVS and CDR2 is FQNEAQ in the germline V gene. This CDR3 has 15 amino acids. The CDR3 DNA follows: TGTGCCAGCAGCGCGGACCGGGTGGGCAATCAGCCCCAGCATTTT. Translation gives CASSADRVGNQPQHF.

The chain carries TRBV7-2 and TRBJ2-5; TRBD2 aligns across 8 bases. Germline loops: CDR1 SGHTA, CDR2 FQGNSA. The V segment lost 2 bases and the J segment 5 bases; nucleotides outside the gene matches: 7. The CDR3 spans 15 residues. The CDR3 sequence is CASSLHGGAAETQYF. The CDR3 region has the DNA TGTGCCAGCAGCTTACACGGGGGGGCCGCGGAGACCCAGTACTTC.

The rearrangement joins TRBV30 to TRBJ1-4; no clear D gene. CDR1 GTSNPN and CDR2 SVGIG come from the germline V gene (reference sequence). The length of the CDR3 is 13 residues. Deletions cut 6 bases from V and 6 bases from J, with 14 bases between. The CDR3 region is CACSRGPDEKLFF. In DNA form, the CDR3 reads TGTGCCTGCTCGCGCGGACCCGATGAAAAACTGTTTTTT.

CDR3: CASSFRTSTNEKLFF. In DNA form, the CDR3 reads TGTGCCAGCAGCTTCCGGACATCAACTAATGAAAAACTGTTTTTT. The V gene is TRBV13, the J gene TRBJ1-4; possible D gene TRBD1, 5 bases. The V end was cut by 3 bases, the J end by 0 bases, with 8 bases between. Germline assignment: CDR1 PRHDT and CDR2 FYEKMQ (reference sequence). The CDR3 covers 15 residues.

The V gene is TRBV15, the J gene TRBJ1-4; no definite D call. Germline lookup yields CDR1 LNHNV and CDR2 YYDKDF (reference sequence). The CDR3 runs to 14 residues. Deletions cut 5 bases from V and 3 bases from J, with 10 bases between. The CDR3 is CATSPLDPNEKLFF. The CDR3 DNA follows: TGTGCCACCAGCCCCTTAGACCCTAATGAAAAACTGTTTTTT.

The chain uses TRBV5-1 and TRBJ2-1, with 8 bases fitting TRBD1. The junction had 2 bases not matched to a gene; V was cut back by 0 bases and J by 3 bases. This CDR3 spans 15 amino acids. The germline V gene has CDR1 SGHRS and CDR2 YFSETQ. CDR3: CASSLGQGYYNEQFF. The CDR3 DNA sequence: TGCGCCAGCAGCTTGGGACAGGGGTACTACAATGAGCAGTTCTTC.

This chain links TRBV10-3 with TRBJ2-2; 11 positions match TRBD1. Germline V gene data show CDR1 as ENHRY and CDR2 as SYGVKD. The CDR3 has 16 residues. V gave up 8 bases and J gave up 3 bases; unmatched junction bases: 8. The DNA of the CDR3 is TGTGCCATCCGGACAGGGGGCAGCTCAGACACCGGGGAGCTGTTTTTT. Its translation is CAIRTGGSSDTGELFF.

This clone was recorded once. The rearrangement joins TRBV19 to TRBJ1-1, with TRBD1 matching over 9 bases. Germline V lookup: CDR1 LNHDA, CDR2 SQIVND (reference sequence). Unmatched junction bases numbered 5, after V lost 6 bases and J lost 3 bases. The CDR3 covers 14 residues. CDR3 sequence reads: CASSGQGRHTEAFF. The CDR3 coding sequence is TGTGCCAGTAGCGGACAGGGGAGGCACACTGAAGCTTTCTTT.

In nucleotides, the CDR3 is TGTGCCAGTAGTATAGAGCCTAGCGGGGGGGCTCGGGCAGATACGCAGTATTTT. Its translation: CASSIEPSGGARADTQYF. This chain joins TRBV19 and TRBJ2-3, with TRBD2 matching over 12 bases. Germline V gene data show CDR1 as LNHDA and CDR2 as SQIVND (reference sequence). The trim removed 0 bases at V and 4 bases at J, leaving 8 bases unmatched. This CDR3 is built from 18 residues.

This chain links TRBV5-1 with TRBJ2-7; 10 nucleotides align to TRBD2. Losses at the gene ends were 0 bases for V and 5 bases for J; bases not matched to a gene: 8. The CDR3 contains 16 residues. Germline values: CDR1 SGHRS, CDR2 YFSETQ. CDR3 sequence reads: CASSLGLAGAPNEQYF. CDR3 DNA: TGCGCCAGCAGCTTGGGCCTAGCGGGAGCACCGAACGAGCAGTACTTC.

The CDR3 nucleotides are TGTGCCAGTAGTACCGGGGGTCATTTCTACAATGAGCAGTTCTTC. Translation gives CASSTGGHFYNEQFF. J is TRBJ2-1 and V is TRBV19, with D tentatively TRBD2 (6 bases). Trimming removed 4 bases at V and 3 bases at J, with 13 bases between. Per the germline V gene, CDR1 is LNHDA and CDR2 is SQIVND (reference sequence). This CDR3 is built from 15 residues.

This chain uses TRBV6-1 with TRBJ2-7; 9 positions agree with TRBD1. The V gene's germline CDR1 is MNHNS and CDR2 SASEGT. The V segment lost 6 bases and the J segment 6 bases; nucleotides outside the gene matches: 9. There are 14 residues in the CDR3. For the CDR3, the DNA is TGTGCCAGCAGCCTTATACAGGGGGCAGCCGAGCAGTACTTC. This translates into CASSLIQGAAEQYF.